Detailed here is one T cell receptor beta chain. This sample is part of a study of blood T cell repertoires in COVID-19. Study summary: COVID-19 samples from acute and convalescent phases originated in the United States, Italy and Spain. In each case, the material was cDNA or gDNA derived from T cells, B-cell-depleted T cells, or PBMCs.

The authors' processing: Amplification of reference gene primers was used by the study to estimate nucleated cell counts. Produced via immunoSEQ multiplex PCR; TCRdb's table is partial and in-frame only. V and J calls and clone size are given by that table; D and trimming were obtained from the DNA. The sample holds about 140,000 clones, around 84% seen once. Trimming cost V 5 bases and J 9 bases, with 19 bases left between them. This CDR3 has 14 residues. From germline, CDR1 is SGHVS and CDR2 FQNEAQ. The chain joins TRBV7-8 to TRBJ1-1; perhaps TRBD1 as D (5 bases). Sequenced: peripheral blood. The source of this sequence is a human donor in a cohort sampled during active COVID-19. CDR3 nucleotides: TGTGCCAGCAGCACTGGGACGGGAGGCGTGCAAGCTTTCTTT. Residues: CASSTGTGGVQAFF.